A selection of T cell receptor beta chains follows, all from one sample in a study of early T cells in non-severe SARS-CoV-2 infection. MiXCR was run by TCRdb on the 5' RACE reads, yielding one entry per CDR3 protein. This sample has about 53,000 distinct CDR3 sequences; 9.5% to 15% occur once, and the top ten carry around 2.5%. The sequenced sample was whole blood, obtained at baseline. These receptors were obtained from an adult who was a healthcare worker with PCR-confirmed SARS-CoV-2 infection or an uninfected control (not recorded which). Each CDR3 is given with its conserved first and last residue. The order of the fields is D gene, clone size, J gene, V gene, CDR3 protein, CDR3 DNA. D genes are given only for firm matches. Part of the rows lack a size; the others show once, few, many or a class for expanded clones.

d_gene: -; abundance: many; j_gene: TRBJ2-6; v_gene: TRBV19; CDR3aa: CASSHKRGGANVLTF; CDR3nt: TGTGCCAGTTCTCACAAAAGAGGTGGGGCCAACGTCCTGACTTTC
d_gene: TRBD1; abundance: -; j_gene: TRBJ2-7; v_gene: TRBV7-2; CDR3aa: CASSFVSGQGYEQYF; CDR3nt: TGTGCCAGCAGCTTCGTATCGGGACAGGGCTACGAGCAGTACTTC
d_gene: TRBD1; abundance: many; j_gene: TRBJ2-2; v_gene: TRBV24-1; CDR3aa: CATSETGNTNTGELFF; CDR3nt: TGTGCCACCAGTGAGACAGGGAACACGAACACCGGGGAGCTGTTTTTT
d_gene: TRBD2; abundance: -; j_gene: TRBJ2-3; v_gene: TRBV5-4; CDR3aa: CASSSPTSGSMITGTQYF; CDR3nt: TGTGCCAGCAGCTCCCCGACTAGCGGGAGTATGATAACTGGTACGCAGTATTTT
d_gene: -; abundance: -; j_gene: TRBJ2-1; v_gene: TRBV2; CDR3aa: CASSGEGGEQFF; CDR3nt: TGTGCCAGCAGTGGAGAGGGAGGTGAGCAGTTCTTC
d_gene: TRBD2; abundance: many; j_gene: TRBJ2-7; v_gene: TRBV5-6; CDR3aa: CASSPTSGGRYEQYF; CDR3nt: TGTGCCAGCAGCCCGACTAGCGGAGGTCGATACGAGCAGTACTTC
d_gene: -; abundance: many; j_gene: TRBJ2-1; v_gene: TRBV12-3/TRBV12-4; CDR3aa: CASSRRQEKLNRFF; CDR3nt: TGTGCCAGCAGCCGGAGACAGGAAAAGCTTAATCGATTCTTC
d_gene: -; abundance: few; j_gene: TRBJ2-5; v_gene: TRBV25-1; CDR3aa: CASQVGGETQYF; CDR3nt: TGTGCCAGTCAGGTGGGCGGGGAGACCCAGTACTTC
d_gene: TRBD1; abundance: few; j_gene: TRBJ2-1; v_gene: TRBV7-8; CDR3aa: CASSPPGQGTWEQFF; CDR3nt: TGTGCCAGCAGCCCCCCGGGACAGGGAACTTGGGAGCAGTTCTTC
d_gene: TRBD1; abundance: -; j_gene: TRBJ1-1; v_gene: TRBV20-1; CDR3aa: CSAQGQGGTEAFF; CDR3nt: TGCAGTGCGCAAGGACAGGGGGGGACTGAAGCTTTCTTT
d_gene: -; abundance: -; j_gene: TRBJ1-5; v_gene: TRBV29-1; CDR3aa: CSGGDGNQPQHF; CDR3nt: TGCAGCGGCGGTGATGGCAATCAGCCCCAGCATTTT
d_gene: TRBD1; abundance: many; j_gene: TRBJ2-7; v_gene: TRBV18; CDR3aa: CASSLGQPSQSYEQYF; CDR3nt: TGTGCCAGCTCACTGGGACAGCCGAGTCAGTCCTACGAGCAGTACTTC
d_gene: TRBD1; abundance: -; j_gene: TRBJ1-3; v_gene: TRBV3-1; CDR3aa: CASSPTTGSGNTIYF; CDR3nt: TGTGCCAGCAGCCCTACGACAGGGTCTGGAAACACCATATATTTT
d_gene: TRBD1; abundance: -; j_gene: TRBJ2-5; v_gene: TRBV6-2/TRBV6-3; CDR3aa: CASSYSSTGSETQYF; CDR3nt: TGTGCCAGCAGTTACTCCTCGACAGGGTCAGAGACCCAGTACTTC
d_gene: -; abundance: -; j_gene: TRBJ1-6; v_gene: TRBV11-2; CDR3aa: CASSLNREVVSPLHF; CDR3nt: TGTGCCAGCAGCTTAAACAGGGAGGTAGTGTCACCCCTCCACTTT
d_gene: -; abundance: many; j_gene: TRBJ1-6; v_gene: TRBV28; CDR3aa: CASIGGAGPYNSPLHF; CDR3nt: TGTGCCAGCATCGGCGGGGCAGGGCCCTATAATTCACCCCTCCACTTT
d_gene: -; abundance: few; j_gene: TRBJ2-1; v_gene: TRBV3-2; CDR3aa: CASSQEPILSSTYNEQFF; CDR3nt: TGTGCCAGCAGCCAAGAACCGATATTAAGCTCGACGTACAATGAGCAGTTCTTC
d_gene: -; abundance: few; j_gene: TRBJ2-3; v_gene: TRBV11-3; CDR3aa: CASSRMGRQDTDTQYF; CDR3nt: TGTGCCAGCAGCCGCATGGGACGCCAGGACACAGATACGCAGTATTTT
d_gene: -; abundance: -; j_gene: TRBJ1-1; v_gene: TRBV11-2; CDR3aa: CASSLEGDPLAEAFF; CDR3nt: TGTGCCAGCAGCTTAGAGGGGGACCCCCTAGCTGAAGCTTTCTTT
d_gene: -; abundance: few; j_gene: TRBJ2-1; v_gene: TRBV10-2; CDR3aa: CASSESNLGNEQFF; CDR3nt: TGCGCCAGCAGTGAGTCGAACTTGGGGAATGAGCAGTTCTTC
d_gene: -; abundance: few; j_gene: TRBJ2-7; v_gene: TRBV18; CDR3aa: CASSPTRELREQYF; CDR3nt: TGTGCCAGCTCACCAACACGGGAATTGAGGGAGCAGTACTTC
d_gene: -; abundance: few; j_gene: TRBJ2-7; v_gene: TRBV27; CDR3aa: CASSLTGQFYEQYF; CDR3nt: TGTGCCAGCAGTTTGACCGGACAATTCTACGAGCAGTACTTC
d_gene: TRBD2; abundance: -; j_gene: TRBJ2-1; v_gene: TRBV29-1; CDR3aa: CSELTGRGDNEQFF; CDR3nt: TGCAGCGAGCTTACAGGGCGGGGGGACAATGAGCAGTTCTTC
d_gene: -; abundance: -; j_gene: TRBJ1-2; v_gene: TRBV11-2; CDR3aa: CASSPSAVANYGYTF; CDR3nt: TGTGCCAGCAGCCCAAGCGCGGTGGCGAACTATGGCTACACCTTC
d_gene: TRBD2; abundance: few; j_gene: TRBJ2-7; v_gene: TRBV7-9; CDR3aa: CASSSAGASGPLHEQYF; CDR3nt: TGTGCCAGCAGCTCCGCGGGGGCTAGCGGGCCCCTCCACGAGCAATACTTC
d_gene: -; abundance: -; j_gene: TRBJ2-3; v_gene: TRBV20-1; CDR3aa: CSLPGPSDTQYF; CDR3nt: TGCAGTCTCCCGGGCCCATCAGATACGCAGTATTTT
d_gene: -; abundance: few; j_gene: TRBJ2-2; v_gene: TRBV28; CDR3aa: CASSPGAKRFTGELFF; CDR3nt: TGTGCCAGCAGCCCGGGGGCCAAGAGGTTCACCGGGGAGCTGTTTTTT
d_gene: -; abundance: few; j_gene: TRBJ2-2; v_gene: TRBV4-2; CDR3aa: CASSQVAGRADTGELFF; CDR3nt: TGTGCCAGCAGCCAAGTCGCAGGCAGGGCCGACACCGGGGAGCTGTTTTTT
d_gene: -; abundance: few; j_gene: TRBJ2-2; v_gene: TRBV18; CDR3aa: CASSPYDVRRGTGELFF; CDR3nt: TGTGCCAGCTCACCCTACGACGTAAGGAGAGGCACCGGGGAGCTGTTTTTT
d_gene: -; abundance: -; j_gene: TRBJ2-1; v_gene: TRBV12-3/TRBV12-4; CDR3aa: CASSLLLGNEQFF; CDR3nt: TGTGCCAGCAGTCTCCTACTGGGCAATGAGCAGTTCTTC
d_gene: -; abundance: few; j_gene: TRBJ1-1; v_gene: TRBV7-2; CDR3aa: CASSLGQGGAFF; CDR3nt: TGTGCCAGCAGCTTAGGGCAGGGAGGCGCTTTCTTT
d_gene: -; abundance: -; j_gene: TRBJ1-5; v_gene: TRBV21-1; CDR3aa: CASSKERRVNQPQHF; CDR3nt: TGTGCCAGCAGCAAAGAGCGCAGGGTTAACCAGCCCCAGCATTTT
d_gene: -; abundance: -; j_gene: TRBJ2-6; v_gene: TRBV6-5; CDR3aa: CASSYSARHVSGANVLTF; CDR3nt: TGTGCCAGCAGTTACTCTGCCAGGCACGTCTCTGGGGCCAACGTCCTGACTTTC
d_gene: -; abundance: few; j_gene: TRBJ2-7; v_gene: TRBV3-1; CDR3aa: CASSQDGVPPDNF; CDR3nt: TGTGCCAGCAGCCAAGACGGGGTGCCGCCAGATAACTTC
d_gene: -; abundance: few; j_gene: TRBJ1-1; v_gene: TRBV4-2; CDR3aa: CASMPNQQVGTEAFF; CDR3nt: TGTGCCAGCATGCCAAACCAACAGGTGGGCACTGAAGCTTTCTTT
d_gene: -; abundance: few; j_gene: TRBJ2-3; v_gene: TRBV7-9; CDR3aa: CASRARMFTDTQYF; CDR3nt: TGTGCCAGCAGGGCTAGGATGTTCACAGATACGCAGTATTTT
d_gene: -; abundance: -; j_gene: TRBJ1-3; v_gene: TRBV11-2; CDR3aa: CASSPRRGSGNTIYF; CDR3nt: TGTGCCAGCAGCCCACGGCGGGGGTCCGGAAACACCATATATTTT
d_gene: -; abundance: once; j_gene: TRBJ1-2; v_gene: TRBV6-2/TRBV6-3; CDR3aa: CASSYSRNGYTF; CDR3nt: TGTGCCAGCAGTTATTCCAGAAATGGCTACACCTTC
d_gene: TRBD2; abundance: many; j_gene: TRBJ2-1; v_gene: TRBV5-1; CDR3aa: CASSLRLAFEEQFF; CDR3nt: TGCGCCAGCAGCTTGCGACTAGCTTTTGAGGAGCAGTTCTTC
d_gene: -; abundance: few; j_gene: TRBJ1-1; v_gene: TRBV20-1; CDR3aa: CSARRDGNTEAFF; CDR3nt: TGCAGTGCTAGACGGGACGGAAACACTGAAGCTTTCTTT
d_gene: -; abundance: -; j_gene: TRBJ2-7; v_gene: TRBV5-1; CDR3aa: CASSPDRDGSSYEQYF; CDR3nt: TGCGCCAGCAGCCCAGACCGGGACGGATCATCCTACGAGCAGTACTTC
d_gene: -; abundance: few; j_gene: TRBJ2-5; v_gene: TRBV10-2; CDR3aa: CASSEASRETQYF; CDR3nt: TGCGCCAGCAGTGAAGCTAGCCGGGAGACCCAGTACTTC
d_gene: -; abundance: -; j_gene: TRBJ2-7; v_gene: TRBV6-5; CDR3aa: CASSKAWNADAYEQYF; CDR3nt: TGTGCCAGCAGTAAGGCCTGGAACGCTGATGCCTACGAGCAGTACTTC
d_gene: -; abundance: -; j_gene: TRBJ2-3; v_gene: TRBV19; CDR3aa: CASSPERNTQYF; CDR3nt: TGTGCCAGTAGTCCGGAGAGAAATACGCAGTATTTT
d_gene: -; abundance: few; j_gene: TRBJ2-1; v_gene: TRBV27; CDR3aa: CASSLGSVDYEQFF; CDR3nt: TGTGCCAGCAGTCTAGGTTCGGTTGACTATGAGCAGTTCTTC